A selection of T cell receptor beta chains follows, all from one sample in a study of PD-1 blockade in classical Hodgkin lymphoma. Clones were read by immunoSEQ multiplex PCR, and TCRdb kept only the in-frame ones, dropping some. The sample includes about 21,000 clones, around 83% of them seen just once. The material sequenced was peripheral blood mononuclear cells (PBMCs), taken before the fourth cycle of nivolumab. These TCRs come from a human donor with classical Hodgkin lymphoma. The CDR3 runs from the conserved cysteine through the conserved F or W. The order of the fields is CDR3 protein, CDR3 DNA, CDR3 length, D gene, J gene, V gene, clone size. The D gene is left open where the match is weak. Size tells how often a clone was seen (once, few, many) or the class of an expanded clone, and some rows leave it out.

CDR3: CASRAQGAPETQYF; DNA: TGCGCCAGCAGGGCACAGGGGGCCCCAGAGACCCAGTACTTC; length: 14; D: TRBD1; J: TRBJ2-5; V: TRBV10-1; size: few
CDR3: CSVEGRVNTEAFF; DNA: TGCAGCGTTGAGGGAAGGGTTAACACTGAAGCTTTCTTT; length: 13; D: -; J: TRBJ1-1; V: TRBV29-1; size: -
CDR3: CASSPTYEQYF; DNA: TGTGCCAGCAGCCCCACTTACGAGCAGTACTTC; length: 11; D: -; J: TRBJ2-7; V: TRBV7-9; size: -
CDR3: CASSLVGPLSSSYEQYF; DNA: TGTGCCAGCAGCTTAGTGGGGCCCCTTAGTAGCTCCTACGAGCAGTACTTC; length: 17; D: -; J: TRBJ2-7; V: TRBV11-2; size: -
CDR3: CASSSGTDSHEQYF; DNA: TGTGCCAGCAGCTCCGGGACAGATTCCCACGAGCAGTACTTC; length: 14; D: TRBD1; J: TRBJ2-7; V: TRBV7-7; size: once
CDR3: CASSFGSARGPEQFF; DNA: TGTGCCAGCAGCTTCGGGTCCGCGAGGGGGCCTGAGCAGTTCTTC; length: 15; D: TRBD1; J: TRBJ2-1; V: TRBV27; size: -
CDR3: CASSARTGGSEKLFF; DNA: TGTGCCAGCAGCGCCCGGACAGGGGGGAGTGAAAAACTGTTTTTT; length: 15; D: TRBD1; J: TRBJ1-4; V: TRBV6-1; size: -
CDR3: CASSPGRWAFF; DNA: TGTGCCAGCAGCCCCGGGAGGTGGGCTTTCTTT; length: 11; D: -; J: TRBJ1-1; V: TRBV7-6; size: -
CDR3: CAISGTGSNEKLFF; DNA: TGTGCCATCAGTGGGACAGGGAGTAATGAAAAACTGTTTTTT; length: 14; D: TRBD1; J: TRBJ1-4; V: TRBV10-3; size: -
CDR3: CASSLAAGTGFNYGYTF; DNA: TGTGCCAGCAGTTTAGCAGCCGGGACAGGGTTTAACTATGGCTACACCTTC; length: 17; D: TRBD1; J: TRBJ1-2; V: TRBV28; size: -
CDR3: CASRPRQLSNQPQHF; DNA: TGTGCCAGCAGACCTAGACAGCTTAGCAATCAGCCCCAGCATTTT; length: 15; D: -; J: TRBJ1-5; V: TRBV6-5; size: -
CDR3: CASSYSGDRTYEQYF; DNA: TGTGCCAGCAGTTACTCCGGGGATCGGACGTACGAGCAGTACTTC; length: 15; D: -; J: TRBJ2-7; V: TRBV6-6; size: -
CDR3: CAAGASGRGYTF; DNA: TGTGCTGCAGGGGCGTCGGGGCGGGGCTACACCTTC; length: 12; D: -; J: TRBJ1-2; V: TRBV27; size: -
CDR3: CSVGQGAGELFF; DNA: TGCAGCGTTGGCCAGGGGGCCGGGGAGCTGTTTTTT; length: 12; D: TRBD1; J: TRBJ2-2; V: TRBV29-1; size: -
CDR3: CASSASGYLYNEQFF; DNA: TGTGCCAGCAGCGCTAGCGGGTATTTGTACAATGAGCAGTTCTTC; length: 15; D: TRBD2; J: TRBJ2-1; V: TRBV9; size: few
CDR3: CASSKPWNTGELFF; DNA: TGTGCCAGCAGTAAGCCCTGGAACACCGGGGAGCTGTTTTTT; length: 14; D: -; J: TRBJ2-2; V: TRBV27; size: -
CDR3: CAWRRGTSWAYEQYF; DNA: TGTGCCTGGCGCCGGGGGACCTCTTGGGCCTACGAGCAGTACTTC; length: 15; D: -; J: TRBJ2-7; V: TRBV30; size: -
CDR3: CASSQSMTGANVLTF; DNA: TGTGCCAGTAGTCAGTCGATGACTGGGGCCAACGTCCTGACTTTC; length: 15; D: -; J: TRBJ2-6; V: TRBV19; size: -
CDR3: CASSYPGRSGETQYF; DNA: TGTGCCAGCAGTTATCCAGGGAGATCTGGGGAGACCCAGTACTTC; length: 15; D: -; J: TRBJ2-5; V: TRBV7-2; size: -
CDR3: CASSVGEQRPDGDTQYF; DNA: TGTGCCAGCAGCGTAGGGGAACAGCGGCCTGATGGGGATACGCAGTATTTT; length: 17; D: -; J: TRBJ2-3; V: TRBV9; size: -
CDR3: CAWSVLGLGNTIYF; DNA: TGTGCCTGGAGTGTACTGGGGCTTGGAAACACCATATATTTT; length: 14; D: -; J: TRBJ1-3; V: TRBV30; size: -
CDR3: CASSETQGNYGYTF; DNA: TGTGCCAGCAGTGAGACCCAGGGGAACTATGGCTACACCTTC; length: 14; D: -; J: TRBJ1-2; V: TRBV2; size: once
CDR3: CASSTRGRGYEQYF; DNA: TGTGCCAGTAGTACACGGGGCAGGGGATACGAGCAGTACTTC; length: 14; D: -; J: TRBJ2-7; V: TRBV19; size: -
CDR3: CASSPGGRNQPQHF; DNA: TGTGCCAGTAGTCCAGGAGGGCGGAATCAGCCCCAGCATTTT; length: 14; D: -; J: TRBJ1-5; V: TRBV19; size: -
CDR3: CASSQTGFSYNEQFF; DNA: TGCGCCAGCAGCCAAACGGGTTTCTCCTACAATGAGCAGTTCTTC; length: 15; D: -; J: TRBJ2-1; V: TRBV4-1; size: -
CDR3: CASSLGQGDYNEQFF; DNA: TGTGCCAGCTCACTAGGACAGGGGGACTACAATGAGCAGTTCTTC; length: 15; D: TRBD1; J: TRBJ2-1; V: TRBV18; size: -
CDR3: CASSPWKEVLYEQYF; DNA: TGTGCCAGCAGTCCCTGGAAGGAGGTTCTCTACGAGCAGTACTTC; length: 15; D: -; J: TRBJ2-7; V: TRBV28; size: -
CDR3: CASTRTGDSGNTIYF; DNA: TGTGCCAGCACCCGGACAGGGGATAGTGGGAACACCATATATTTT; length: 15; D: TRBD1; J: TRBJ1-3; V: TRBV9; size: -
CDR3: CASSPPGGGQGYEQYF; DNA: TGTGCCAGCAGCCCCCCGGGAGGCGGACAGGGCTACGAGCAGTACTTC; length: 16; D: -; J: TRBJ2-7; V: TRBV2; size: few
CDR3: CASTSSNEQFF; DNA: TGTGCCAGCACTAGCAGCAATGAGCAGTTCTTC; length: 11; D: -; J: TRBJ2-1; V: TRBV28; size: once
CDR3: CAWSVRGAGETQYF; DNA: TGTGCCTGGAGTGTTCGGGGGGCGGGGGAGACCCAGTACTTC; length: 14; D: -; J: TRBJ2-5; V: TRBV30; size: -
CDR3: CASSARGRSTGELFF; DNA: TGTGCCAGCAGCGCCAGGGGGCGCAGCACCGGGGAGCTGTTTTTT; length: 15; D: TRBD1; J: TRBJ2-2; V: TRBV9; size: -
CDR3: CASSLQGIGETQYF; DNA: TGTGCCAGCAGCTTACAGGGGATCGGGGAGACCCAGTACTTC; length: 14; D: -; J: TRBJ2-5; V: TRBV7-9; size: -
CDR3: CAISELRQGVAGRASTDTQYF; DNA: TGTGCCATCAGTGAACTTCGACAGGGCGTAGCGGGACGGGCTAGCACAGATACGCAGTATTTT; length: 21; D: -; J: TRBJ2-3; V: TRBV10-3; size: -
CDR3: CASSLEAGGETQYF; DNA: TGTGCCAGCAGCTTAGAAGCAGGAGGAGAGACCCAGTACTTC; length: 14; D: -; J: TRBJ2-5; V: TRBV7-6; size: once
CDR3: CASSHTGQGLGGNTEAFF; DNA: TGTGCCAGCTCCCATACGGGACAGGGGCTGGGGGGGAACACTGAAGCTTTCTTT; length: 18; D: TRBD1; J: TRBJ1-1; V: TRBV18; size: -
CDR3: CAISERTASGGFAKNIQYF; DNA: TGTGCCATCAGTGAAAGAACAGCCAGCGGGGGGTTCGCCAAAAACATTCAGTACTTC; length: 19; D: TRBD2; J: TRBJ2-4; V: TRBV10-3; size: -
CDR3: CASSQGGGLAGGGQYF; DNA: TGCGCCAGCAGCCAAGGGGGCGGACTAGCGGGAGGAGGGCAGTACTTC; length: 16; D: TRBD2; J: TRBJ2-7; V: TRBV4-3; size: once
CDR3: CASSSSGLPADTQYF; DNA: TGTGCCAGCAGCTCGTCGGGGCTGCCCGCCGATACGCAGTATTTT; length: 15; D: -; J: TRBJ2-3; V: TRBV7-3; size: -
CDR3: CASSLGTGVNTGELFF; DNA: TGTGCCAGCAGCTTAGGGACAGGGGTCAACACCGGGGAGCTGTTTTTT; length: 16; D: TRBD1; J: TRBJ2-2; V: TRBV7-9; size: once
CDR3: CAWTRGRDRVGQPQHF; DNA: TGTGCCTGGACCCGAGGCCGGGACAGGGTCGGCCAGCCCCAGCATTTT; length: 16; D: TRBD1; J: TRBJ1-5; V: TRBV30; size: -
CDR3: CASSHVQGAGNTGELFF; DNA: TGTGCCAGCAGCCATGTGCAGGGGGCCGGGAACACCGGGGAGCTGTTTTTT; length: 17; D: TRBD1; J: TRBJ2-2; V: TRBV14; size: -